The 14 T cell receptor beta chains reported below all come from one sample, sequenced in a study of cytomegalovirus exposure and HLA in healthy donors. It was with 60 Vbeta and 13 Jbeta primers that the PCR ran. TCRdb keeps only in-frame clones here, not all; method: immunoSEQ multiplex PCR. The data show about 140,000 clones, with roughly 80% seen just once and roughly 2.9% held by the top ten. Sequencing was performed on PBMCs. The receptors shown here come from a woman in her thirties in good health and CMV-seronegative.

V is TRBV30 and J is TRBJ1-4, with a possible D match to TRBD1 (5 bases). The CDR3 has 15 amino acids. Deletions cut 2 bases from V and 5 bases from J, with 15 bases between. Germline V lookup: CDR1 GTSNPN, CDR2 SVGIG (reference sequence). This CDR3 is CAWSSRAGPNEKLFF. The CDR3 nucleotides are TGTGCCTGGAGTAGTCGGGCAGGGCCGAATGAAAAACTGTTTTTT.

This chain joins TRBV6-6 and TRBJ2-5; 9 bases agree with TRBD2. CDR1 and CDR2 from the germline V gene are MNHNY and SVGAGI (reference sequence). The ends lost 7 bases at V and 2 bases at J; junction bases unmatched: 8. The CDR3 is 15 residues long. The CDR3 sequence: CASKRTSESQETQYF. The CDR3, as DNA: TGTGCCAGCAAAAGGACTAGCGAGTCACAAGAGACCCAGTACTTC.

V usage is TRBV19 and J usage is TRBJ1-2; 8 nucleotides align to TRBD1. Trimming removed 9 bases from V and 4 bases from J; junction bases left unmatched: 10. Germline assignment: CDR1 LNHDA and CDR2 SQIVND (reference sequence). This CDR3 contains 14 residues. DNA for the CDR3: TGTGCCAGCCGTTACGGACAGGGAGCCTATGGCTACACCTTC. Encoded protein: CASRYGQGAYGYTF.

This chain uses TRBV4-3 with TRBJ2-6; D remains ambiguous. The length of the CDR3 is 16 residues. Trimming stripped 0 bases from V and 0 bases from J, with 6 bases between. The germline V gene has CDR1 LGHNA and CDR2 YSLEER. The CDR3 loop is CASSQDLSSGANVLTF. As DNA, the CDR3 is TGCGCCAGCAGCCAAGATCTTAGCTCTGGGGCCAACGTCCTGACTTTC.

The rearrangement uses TRBV5-1 and TRBJ2-1; TRBD2 matches 11 bases. From germline, CDR1 is SGHRS and CDR2 YFSETQ. This CDR3 comprises 16 residues. J gave up 2 bases and V 5 bases, and 6 bases lay outside the gene matches. The CDR3 DNA reads as TGCGCCAGCAGGGAGGTAGCGGGGGGGCCCTACAATGAGCAGTTCTTC. Amino acid sequence: CASREVAGGPYNEQFF.

This clone appeared a few times. This chain uses TRBV11-3 with TRBJ2-5; D is perhaps TRBD2 (6 bases). Trimming removed 1 base at V and 3 bases at J, with 15 bases between. The CDR3 has 16 amino acids. Germline V gene data show CDR1 as SGHNT and CDR2 as YENEEA. The CDR3 loop reads CASSLGRREREETQYF. The DNA for the CDR3 is TGTGCCAGCAGCTTAGGACGCCGGGAGAGAGAAGAGACCCAGTACTTC.

This clone was detected once. This chain uses TRBV6-1 with TRBJ2-1; the D gene is possibly TRBD2 (5 bases). The CDR3 has 13 amino acids. CDR1 and CDR2 (germline): MNHNS, SASEGT. The ends were cut back, 4 bases at V and 6 bases at J, with 10 bases in the middle. The CDR3: CASSALALNEQFF. CDR3 DNA sequence: TGTGCCAGCAGTGCTCTAGCCCTCAATGAGCAGTTCTTC.

The chain carries TRBV5-4 and TRBJ2-3; 7 bases line up with TRBD2. V trimming: 5 bases; J trimming: 3 bases; junction bases outside the gene matches: 12. The CDR3 sequence is 16 residues long. In germline, CDR1 is SGHNT, CDR2 YYREEE (reference sequence). CDR3 nucleotides: TGTGCCAGCAGTTTACCCCGGGGAGGGCGGACAGATACGCAGTATTTT. This gives the protein CASSLPRGGRTDTQYF.

This clone has only a few counts. Here the CDR3 reads CASSLGTGYNEQFF. The CDR3 DNA sequence: TGTGCCAGCAGCTTGGGGACAGGCTACAATGAGCAGTTCTTC. The V and J genes are TRBV5-6 and TRBJ2-1, with 7 nucleotides matching TRBD1. The CDR3 is made up of 14 amino acids. J lost 3 bases, V lost 0 bases, and 0 bases had no gene match. From germline, CDR1 is SGHDT and CDR2 YYEEEE.

This rearrangement joins TRBV27 to TRBJ2-7; perhaps TRBD2 as D (6 bases). The CDR3 runs to 13 residues. V lost 6 bases and J lost 4, with 13 bases in between. Germline assignment: CDR1 MNHEY and CDR2 SMNVEV (reference sequence). The CDR3: CASSRDWRYEQYF. As DNA, the CDR3 is TGTGCCAGCAGCCGGGACTGGAGATACGAGCAGTACTTC.

The rearrangement links TRBV29-1 to TRBJ1-2, with TRBD1 as a possible D gene (5 bases). CDR1 is SQVTM, CDR2 ANQGSEA, per germline. The CDR3 sequence is 13 residues long. V lost 3 bases to trimming and J lost 4 bases, with 12 bases between them. As DNA, the CDR3 is TGCAGCGTTGAGGAGGGAGGGGTCTATGGCTACACCTTC. Translation gives CSVEEGGVYGYTF.

The chain combines TRBV5-1 with TRBJ2-6; 8 bases fit TRBD1. This CDR3 is 17 amino acids long. Germline V gene data show CDR1 as SGHRS and CDR2 as YFSETQ. Trimming removed 0 bases from V and 4 bases from J; junction bases left unmatched: 6. The CDR3 DNA follows: TGCGCCAGCAGCTTGGAGTCAGGGGGCTTCGGGGCCAACGTCCTGACTTTC. Translated: CASSLESGGFGANVLTF.

CDR3 coding DNA: TGTGCCAGCAGTGAAGTTGCAGATGGCTACACCTTC. Translation: CASSEVADGYTF. V usage is TRBV25-1 and J usage is TRBJ1-2; no clear D. V was pared by 2 bases and J by 6 bases, with 7 bases between. The CDR3 runs to 12 residues. Germline CDR1 and CDR2: MGHDK and SYGVNS.

In this sample, this clone turned up a few times. The chain is built from TRBV5-1 and TRBJ2-6, with D tentatively TRBD2 (7 bases). The CDR3 extends over 17 amino acids. From germline, CDR1 is SGHRS and CDR2 YFSETQ. Deletions cut 4 bases from V and 2 bases from J, with 16 bases between. CDR3 DNA sequence: TGCGCCAGCAGCCCCAGGGGAGGGGAAGCTGGGGCCAACGTCCTGACTTTC. Residues: CASSPRGGEAGANVLTF.